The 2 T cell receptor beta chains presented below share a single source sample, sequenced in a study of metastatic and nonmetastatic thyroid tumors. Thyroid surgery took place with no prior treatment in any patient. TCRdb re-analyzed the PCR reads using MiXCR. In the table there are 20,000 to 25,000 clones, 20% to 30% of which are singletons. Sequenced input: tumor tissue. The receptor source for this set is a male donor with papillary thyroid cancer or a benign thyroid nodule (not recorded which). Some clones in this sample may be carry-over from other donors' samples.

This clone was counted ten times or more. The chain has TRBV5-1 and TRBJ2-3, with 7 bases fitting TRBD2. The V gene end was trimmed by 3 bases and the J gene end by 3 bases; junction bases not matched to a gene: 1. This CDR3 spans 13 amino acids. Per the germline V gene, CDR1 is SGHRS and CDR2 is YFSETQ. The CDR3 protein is CASSWGGTDTQYF. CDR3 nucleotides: TGCGCCAGCAGCTGGGGAGGGACAGATACGCAGTATTTT.

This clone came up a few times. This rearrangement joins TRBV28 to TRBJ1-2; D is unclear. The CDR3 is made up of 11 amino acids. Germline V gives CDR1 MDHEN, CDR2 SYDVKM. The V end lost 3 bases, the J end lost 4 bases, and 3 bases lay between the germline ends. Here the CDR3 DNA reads TGTGCCAGCAGTTTTGGCTATGGCTACACCTTC. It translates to CASSFGYGYTF.